This TCR beta chain stems from a study of blood T cell repertoires in COVID-19 (dated by TCRdb to 2020 to 2022). About the study as a whole: The collaborator samples originated in the United States, Italy and Spain and spanned the acute and convalescent phases of COVID-19. The repertoires were made available in a free public database intended to serve as a resource for research on the immune response to SARS-CoV-2. Subjects who had been exposed to COVID-19, were actively infected with it, or had recovered from it provided the deeply sampled blood TCRbeta repertoires that made up the dataset. The prospective study material was composed of cDNA or gDNA derived from T cells, B-cell-depleted T cells, or PBMCs. HLA class I and class II types, where available, came from metadata supplied by the sample provider rather than from assay-based typing. Samples were obtained from the ongoing ImmuneRACE study (first 160 participants) and from 1,200 or so subjects provided by 6 global collaborators. Nearly every sample came with metadata listing a de-identified subject ID, COVID-19 status, age in years and sex.

The CDR3, from cysteine to phenylalanine, totals 16 residues. Just CDR3 DNA is preserved here, 48 bases in frame from base 1. V loses 4 bases, J loses 1 base, and the germline ends lie 16 bases apart. The germline V gene specifies MDHEN as CDR1 and SYDVKM as CDR2. Concerning this clone itself: The clone's antigen remains unknown. The record has no base qualities; no much larger clone is one base away.

The immunoSEQ Assay, a bias-controlled multiplex PCR, was used to amplify TCRbeta CDR3 regions from genomic DNA. Concerning the study's data processing: Nucleated cell counts per sample were estimated from amplification of reference gene primers within the assay. Sequence reads were collapsed and filtered to measure the absolute abundance of every unique TCRbeta CDR3 rearrangement. For each sample, productive Simpson clonality was calculated as the square root of Simpson's diversity index over productive rearrangements. The table was pulled from immuneACCESS by TCRdb, which kept in-frame rearrangements only. Such tables lose some clones; where checked, under half of the loss comes from unresolved V genes, and the rest has no known cause. That table supplies the V and J calls and clone size; D and trimming were determined from the DNA. Across this sample there are 300,000 to 400,000 clones, with around four fifths seen only once. The ten most abundant clones make up about 2.7% of the sample.

The paper as a whole reports these results and caveats: The amount of clinical and demographic metadata varied by source and participant and was provided uncurated.

Whole blood was collected in K2EDTA tubes by collaborating institutions according to the institutions' own protocols. Collaborator samples were shipped for TCRbeta analysis as frozen whole blood, isolated PBMCs, or DNA extracted from either sample type. Specimen: peripheral blood. This receptor was obtained from a man aged 30-40 years with active or convalescent COVID-19. The sequence links TRBV28 to TRBJ1-2; the D gene is possibly TRBD1, with 6 bases matching. The bases are TGTGCCAGCAGTTCCGGGGGGGCAGAAAATAACTATGGCTACACCTTC. It encodes CASSSGGAENNYGYTF.